Only one count was recorded for the clone carrying this TCR beta chain. Profiled with immunoSEQ multiplex PCR; TCRdb holds only in-frame clones, not every one. The sample has approximately 240,000 clones, around nine tenths seen once; the top ten hold approximately 1.9%. Looked up from germline, CDR1 is LNHDA and CDR2 is SQIVND (reference sequence). Trimming stripped 10 bases from V and 8 bases from J, with 20 bases between. This CDR3 is 14 amino acids long. The data derive from a study of blood T cell repertoires in COVID-19. The wider study: PBMCs, B-cell-depleted T cells, or T cells were the source of the cDNA or gDNA that made up the material.

V is TRBV19 and J is TRBJ1-4; D possibly corresponds to TRBD1 (6 bases). The material sequenced was PBMCs or T cells enriched from blood (not recorded which). The sequence derives from a woman under 30 who had recovered from COVID-19. CDR3 sequence reads: CATSQGTTGEKLFF. The CDR3 nucleotides are TGTGCCACCTCCCAGGGGACCACGGGGGAAAAACTGTTTTTT.